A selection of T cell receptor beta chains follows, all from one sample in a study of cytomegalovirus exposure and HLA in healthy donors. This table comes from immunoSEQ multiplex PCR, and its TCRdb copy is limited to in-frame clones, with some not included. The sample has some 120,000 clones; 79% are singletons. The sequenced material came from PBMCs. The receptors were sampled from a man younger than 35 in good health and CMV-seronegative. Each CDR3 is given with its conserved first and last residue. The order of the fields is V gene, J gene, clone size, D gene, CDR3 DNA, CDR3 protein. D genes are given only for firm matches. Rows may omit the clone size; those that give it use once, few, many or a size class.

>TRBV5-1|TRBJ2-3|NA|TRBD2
TGCGCCAGCAGCTCCGGGACTAGCGGGAGGACAGATACGCAGTATTTT
CASSSGTSGRTDTQYF
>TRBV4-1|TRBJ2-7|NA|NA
TGCGCCAGCAGCCAGGGGGTCAGGGGCTACGAGCAGTACTTC
CASSQGVRGYEQYF
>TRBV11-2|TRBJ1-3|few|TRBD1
TGTGCCAGCGAGGGACAGAAAACTGGAAACACCATATATTTT
CASEGQKTGNTIYF
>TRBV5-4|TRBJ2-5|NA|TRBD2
TGTGCCAGCAGCTCACTAGCGGGAGGGGTGGGAGAGACCCAGTACTTC
CASSSLAGGVGETQYF
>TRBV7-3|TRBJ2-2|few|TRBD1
TGTGCCAGCAGCACCAGCGCAGGGGGCACCGGGGAGCTGTTTTTT
CASSTSAGGTGELFF
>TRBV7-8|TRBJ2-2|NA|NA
TGTGCCAGCAGCTTAGCTGGACAGTTTCCCGGGGAGCTGTTTTTT
CASSLAGQFPGELFF
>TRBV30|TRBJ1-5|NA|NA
TGTGCCTGGAGTGTACCGGTGAGCAATCAGCCCCAGCATTTT
CAWSVPVSNQPQHF
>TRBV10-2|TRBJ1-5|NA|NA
TGCGCCAGCAGCCCAGGGAATCAGCCCCAGCATTTT
CASSPGNQPQHF
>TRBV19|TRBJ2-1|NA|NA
TGTGCCAGTAGTATTCTAAGTTCGCACTACAATGAGCAGTTCTTC
CASSILSSHYNEQFF
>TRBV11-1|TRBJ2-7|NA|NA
TGTGCCAGCAGCTTAGCTGACTCCAGCCCATCCTACGAGCAGTACTTC
CASSLADSSPSYEQYF
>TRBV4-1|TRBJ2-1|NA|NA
TGCGCCAGCAGCCAAGAGGGATTCCAGGGGCCATATCCTATGCTCTCCTACAATGAGCAGTTCTTC
CASSQEGFQGPYPMLSYNEQFF
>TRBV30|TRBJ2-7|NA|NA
TGTGCCTGGAGTGTGTCAGGTATCTACGAGCAGTACTTC
CAWSVSGIYEQYF
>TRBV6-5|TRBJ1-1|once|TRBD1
TGTGCCAGCAGTTATTCCAGACAGGGAGAAGCTTTCTTT
CASSYSRQGEAFF
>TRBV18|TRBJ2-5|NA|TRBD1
TGTGCCAGCTCACCCTGGGACAGCCAAGAGACCCAGTACTTC
CASSPWDSQETQYF
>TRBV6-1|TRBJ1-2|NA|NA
TGTGCCAGCAGTGAAAGGGGGACACGTTATGGCTACACCTTC
CASSERGTRYGYTF
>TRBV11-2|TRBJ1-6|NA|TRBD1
TGTGCCAGCAGCCGGAGACAGGGCGGTAATTCACCCCTCCACTTT
CASSRRQGGNSPLHF
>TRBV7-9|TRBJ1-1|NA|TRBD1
TGTGCCAGCAGCGCGACAGGGATGGACACTGAAGCTTTCTTT
CASSATGMDTEAFF
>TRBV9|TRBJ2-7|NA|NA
TGTGCCAGCAGCGGGGACCGCGGGGAGTACGAGCAGTACTTC
CASSGDRGEYEQYF
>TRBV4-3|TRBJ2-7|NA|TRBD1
TGCGCCAGCAGCAACCGGGACAGGGGCCACGAGCAGTACTTC
CASSNRDRGHEQYF
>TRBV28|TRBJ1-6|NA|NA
TGTGCCAGCAGGCCGGGATGGGCACCCCTCCACTTT
CASRPGWAPLHF
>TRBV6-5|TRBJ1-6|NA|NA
TGTGCCAGCAGAAAAACAGGGAATTCACCCCTCCACTTT
CASRKTGNSPLHF
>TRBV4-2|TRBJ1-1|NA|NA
TGTGCCAGCAGCCAAGGAGTGATGGAGGGCTGGGGAGCTTTCTTT
CASSQGVMEGWGAFF
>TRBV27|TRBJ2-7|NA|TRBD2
TGTGCCAGCAGTCGACTAGCGGGAAACTACGAGCAGTACTTC
CASSRLAGNYEQYF
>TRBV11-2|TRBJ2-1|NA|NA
TGTGCCAGCAGCTTAGACGTGGCCGTAGAGCAGTTCTTC
CASSLDVAVEQFF
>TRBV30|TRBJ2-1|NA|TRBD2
TGTGCCTGGAGTGTAAAGAGGACTAGCGGGCCTACCAATGAGCAGTTCTTC
CAWSVKRTSGPTNEQFF